The 14 T cell receptor beta chains given below trace back to one sample, sequenced in a study of molecular identifiers for immune sequencing clone quantification (dated by TCRdb to the late 2010s). Library generation was performed with PCR. For sequencing, an Illumina HiSeq 4000 was employed. TCRdb itself trimmed the public reads at Q25 with fastp, ran MiXCR and retained productive beta chains. Entries that share a CDR3 protein sequence are merged under the most common genes and DNA. The sample table shows 20,000 to 25,000 distinct CDR3 sequences, and about 15% are seen once. The biggest ten clones account for around 1% of the sample. The sample comprised naive CD8+ T cells from blood, with Jurkat cell RNA spiked in. What the cell subset or site label conveys for this sample: FACS-sorted CD8+CD4-CCR7+CD45RA+ naive T cells. All receptors derive from a human donor in good health. Some libraries in this study had Jurkat cell RNA spiked in.

This clonotype came up a few times. It may be a read error: a sequence one base away is much more abundant. This chain joins TRBV21-1 and TRBJ2-3; the table assigns TRBD1, which was not confirmed against the DNA. TRBV21-1 is assigned pseudogene status. This CDR3 has 12 amino acids. The CDR3 sequence: CLRGKSTDTQYF. CDR3 in DNA: TGTCTGAGGGGAAAGTCCACAGATACGCAGTATTTT.

At least ten counts were recorded for this clonotype. This chain joins TRBV12-3 or TRBV12-4 and TRBJ2-3, with TRBD2 matching over 8 bases. The CDR3 runs 17 residues. V was clipped by 6 bases and J by 0 bases; unmatched bases: 11. Here the CDR3 reads CASRRKLAGTSTDTQYF. In DNA form, the CDR3 reads TGTGCCAGCAGGCGCAAGCTAGCGGGTACTAGCACAGATACGCAGTATTTT.

Details on this clonotype: A much larger clone is a single base away; this may be a read error. The J gene is TRBJ2-7, the V gene TRBV6-1; 7 bases map to TRBD1. This CDR3 has 16 residues. The germline V gene has CDR1 MNHNS and CDR2 SASEGT. For the CDR3, the DNA is TGTGCCGGCAGTGAATGGTCAGGGGGATACATCAACGAGCAGTACTTC. Translation gives CAGSEWSGGYINEQYF.

Many counts were recorded for this clonotype. The J gene is TRBJ2-7, the V gene TRBV27; D might be TRBD1 or TRBD2, each matching 5 bases. This CDR3 contains 13 residues. Between the trimmed V and J ends, which lost 2 bases and 0 bases, there was a span of 5 bases. Germline CDR1 MNHEY, CDR2 SMNVEV (reference sequence). The CDR3 spells CASSLGGSYEQYF. CDR3 DNA: TGTGCCAGCAGTTTAGGGGGCTCCTACGAGCAGTACTTC.

The table lists this clonotype with many counts. This chain uses TRBV27 with TRBJ1-5; TRBD1 matches 8 bases. J was trimmed by 6 bases and V by 3 bases; bases with no gene match: 7. This CDR3 spans 15 amino acids. From germline, CDR1 is MNHEY and CDR2 SMNVEV (reference sequence). DNA of the CDR3: TGTGCCAGCAGTTTGGGCGGACAGGGTGGTCAGCCCCAGCATTTT. This sequence encodes CASSLGGQGGQPQHF.

This clonotype was observed at least ten times. The chain links TRBV11-2 to TRBJ2-1; 7 bases map to TRBD1. The CDR3 length is 20 residues. V shed 4 bases and J 4 bases; nucleotides not matched to a gene: 22. Looked up from germline, CDR1 is SGHAT and CDR2 is FQNNGV. The CDR3 nucleotides read TGTGCCAGCAGCTCTAGCCCCGGGACAGATACGGGGAGAGGGTACAATGAGCAGTTCTTC. Amino acid sequence: CASSSSPGTDTGRGYNEQFF.

This clonotype was counted at least ten times. The gene calls are TRBV7-9 and TRBJ2-2; 8 nucleotides match TRBD2. Germline loops: CDR1 SEHNR, CDR2 FQNEAQ (reference sequence). V lost 5 bases, J lost 9 bases, and 8 bases stayed unmatched. The CDR3 covers 14 residues. The CDR3 DNA reads TGTGCCAGCAGCCGCGGACTAGCCGCCTGGGAGCTGTTTTTT. This translates into CASSRGLAAWELFF.

This clonotype has at least ten counts. This chain joins TRBV4-3 and TRBJ1-3; TRBD1 aligns across 9 bases. The CDR3 covers 17 residues. Germline CDR1 reads LGHNA; CDR2 reads YSLEER. With V trimmed by 0 bases and J by 2 bases, 5 bases remained unmatched. The DNA of the CDR3 is TGCGCCAGCAGCCAAGACCTAGGACAGGGGCCTGGAAACACCATATATTTT. Protein: CASSQDLGQGPGNTIYF.

This clonotype was counted ten times or more. The rearrangement links TRBV12-3 or TRBV12-4 to TRBJ2-1; 8 bases are shared with TRBD2. Germline trimming cut 4 bases from V and 0 bases from J; bases unmatched to any gene: 14. The CDR3 length is 19 residues. The CDR3 region has the DNA TGTGCCAGCAGTTCGGCGGGGGGTCCCCATGGTTTCTCCTACAATGAGCAGTTCTTC. Residues: CASSSAGGPHGFSYNEQFF.

This clonotype was counted ten times or more. The rearrangement joins TRBV18 to TRBJ2-5; unclear D gene. Trimming left V 8 bases short and J 0 bases short, with 13 bases between. The CDR3 is made up of 14 amino acids. Germline CDR1 and CDR2: KGHSH and LQKENI. The CDR3 protein is CASTPQEYQETQYF. In DNA form, the CDR3 reads TGTGCCAGCACCCCTCAGGAGTACCAAGAGACCCAGTACTTC.

With respect to this clonotype: A much larger clone sits a single nucleotide away, making a read error possible. No conserved phenylalanine or tryptophan is present at the end of the CDR3, so a read error is the likely explanation. The chain links TRBV6-1 to TRBJ1-2; D is unclear. CDR1 is MNHNS and CDR2 is SASEGT in the germline V gene. The CDR3 totals 13 residues. Trimming shortened V by 2 bases and J by 2 bases, and 6 bases separated the two germline ends. CDR3 coding DNA: TGTGCCAGCAGTGAAACGGGAAACTATGGCTACACCCTC. It translates to CASSETGNYGYTL.

This clonotype came up a few times. A much larger clone differs from this one at a single base, so this may be a read error. Because it lacks the conserved phenylalanine or tryptophan at the end, this CDR3 is likely a read error. The CDR3 here is CASSQETGLGYEQYL. CDR3 sequence (DNA): TGTGCCAGCAGCCAAGAAACAGGACTAGGCTACGAGCAGTACCTC. The chain employs TRBV4-2 and TRBJ2-7; 7 bases line up with TRBD2. Trimming at V came to 0 bases and at J to 3 bases, leaving 5 bases not matched to a gene. Per the germline V gene, CDR1 is LGHNA and CDR2 is YNFKEQ. The CDR3 has 15 amino acids.

This clonotype was recorded many times. The chain couples TRBV27 to TRBJ2-7; the D gene is possibly TRBD2 (7 bases). The CDR3 is made up of 13 amino acids. V lost 3 bases, J lost 4 bases, and 10 bases lay in between. Germline loops: CDR1 MNHEY, CDR2 SMNVEV (reference sequence). The CDR3 DNA sequence: TGTGCCAGCAGTTTCGGGGGGCGGTACGAGCAGTACTTC. Its protein is CASSFGGRYEQYF.

In this sample, this clonotype turned up many times. The chain recombines TRBV7-8 with TRBJ2-3, with D possibly matching TRBD1 (7 bases). The CDR3 is 19 residues long. The V gene lost 2 bases and the J gene lost 2 bases, with 23 bases spanning the gap. CDR1 and CDR2 (germline): SGHVS, FQNEAQ. The CDR3 is CASSLPRRGGQVTTDTQYF. CDR3 in DNA: TGTGCCAGCAGCTTACCCCGGAGGGGTGGACAGGTCACCACAGATACGCAGTATTTT.